This T cell receptor beta chain was recovered during a study of PD-1 blockade in classical Hodgkin lymphoma. Whole-study results and caveats: Complete responders' diversity at baseline resembled that of newly diagnosed patients. In newly diagnosed patients, baseline TCR diversity was reportedly below that of healthy donors. With CD4+ cells, TCR diversity rose significantly by C4D1, but not with CD8+ cells.

Trimming removed 7 bases from V and 1 base from J, with 10 bases in between. The germline V gene encodes CDR1 MGHDK and CDR2 SYGVNS. This CDR3 comprises 14 residues. Some clones are missing from TCRdb's copy, which holds only in-frame ones; the method was immunoSEQ multiplex PCR. The data show around 19,000 clones, with approximately 80% seen just once and about 7.2% held by the top ten. On this clone: Antigen specificity is unknown.

Specified time point: cycle 4 day 1 (C4D1), after five to seven weeks of nivolumab. Autologous stem cell transplantation was followed by relapse in every patient, and brentuximab vedotin exposure varied. The sequence was obtained from a human donor with classical Hodgkin lymphoma. The specimen comprised peripheral blood mononuclear cells (PBMCs), sampled before the fourth cycle of nivolumab. The chain combines TRBV25-1 with TRBJ2-2, with D perhaps matching TRBD1 (5 bases). This CDR3 reads CASNRQGNTGELFF. CDR3 coding DNA: TGTGCCAGCAACCGGCAGGGGAACACCGGGGAGCTGTTTTTT.